A single sample gave rise to the 25 T cell receptor beta chains below, sequenced in a study of cytomegalovirus exposure and HLA in healthy donors. 60 Vbeta and 13 Jbeta primers were used in PCR. Sequencing was performed with immunoSEQ multiplex PCR; in TCRdb, only in-frame clones are kept and a portion is missing. The sample yields around 150,000 clones, roughly three quarters seen once. The sample consisted of PBMCs. The source is a man younger than 40 in good health and CMV-seronegative.

This clone was counted once. The chain recombines TRBV18 with TRBJ1-1; no clear D gene. This CDR3 contains 15 residues. The V end was cut by 2 bases, the J end by 3 bases, with 13 bases between. Germline V gene sequence: CDR1 KGHSH, CDR2 LQKENI. CDR3 sequence: CASSPSETLYTEAFF. DNA of the CDR3: TGTGCCAGCTCACCATCCGAGACACTTTACACTGAAGCTTTCTTT. The variable domain in full, completed from reference TRBV18 and TRBJ1-1, reads NAGVMQNPRHLVRRRGQEARLRCSPMKGHSHVYWYRQLPEEGLKFMVYLQKENIIDESGMPKERFSAEFPKEGPSILRIQQVVRGDSAAYFCASSPSETLYTEAFFGQGTRLTVV.

This clone was counted only a few times. The CDR3 protein is CASLLGVSGANVLTF. The DNA of the CDR3 is TGTGCCAGTCTATTGGGAGTCTCTGGGGCCAACGTCCTGACTTTC. The rearrangement links TRBV2 to TRBJ2-6; tentative D call: TRBD2 (5 bases). Germline CDR1 reads SNHLY; CDR2 reads FYNNEI. Trimming stripped 9 bases from V and 0 bases from J, with 12 bases between. The CDR3 covers 15 residues.

V usage is TRBV7-6 and J usage is TRBJ1-1; D remains ambiguous. V was trimmed by 5 bases and J by 0 bases, leaving 4 bases between them. Germline V CDR1 and CDR2: SGHVS, FNYEAQ. CDR3 size: 12 residues. DNA of the CDR3: TGTGCCAGCAGCCCTATGAACACTGAAGCTTTCTTT. Amino acids: CASSPMNTEAFF.

The J gene is TRBJ1-5, the V gene TRBV29-1; no reliable D call. Trimming took off 6 bases at V and 4 bases at J, with 10 bases between the two ends. The CDR3 contains 12 residues. From germline, CDR1 is SQVTM and CDR2 ANQGSEA. CDR3 nucleotide sequence: TGCAGCGTGAGGGCTGGGAATCAGCCCCAGCATTTT. Protein sequence: CSVRAGNQPQHF.

The chain is built from TRBV28 and TRBJ2-5; D unresolved. CDR1 is MDHEN and CDR2 is SYDVKM in the germline V gene. V was pared by 10 bases and J by 3 bases, with 6 bases between. This CDR3 comprises 10 residues. CDR3 loop: CATREETQYF. The DNA for the CDR3 is TGTGCCACCCGAGAAGAGACCCAGTACTTC.

The chain joins TRBV7-9 to TRBJ2-1; TRBD1 aligns across 9 bases. CDR3 size: 14 residues. The V segment lost 5 bases and the J segment 10 bases; nucleotides outside the gene matches: 9. CDR1 and CDR2 from the germline V gene are SEHNR and FQNEAQ (reference sequence). The CDR3 sequence: CASSPTSQGAEQFF. DNA of the CDR3: TGTGCCAGCAGCCCTACCTCACAGGGGGCAGAGCAGTTCTTC.

V usage is TRBV18 and J usage is TRBJ2-1; 13 bases match TRBD2. This CDR3 spans 14 amino acids. Trimming removed 4 bases from V and 8 bases from J; junction bases left unmatched: 2. From germline, CDR1 is KGHSH and CDR2 LQKENI. CDR3 nucleotides: TGTGCCAGCTCACGGACTAGCGGGAGCTATGAGCAGTTCTTC. It encodes CASSRTSGSYEQFF.

This sequence joins TRBV30 and TRBJ2-5; TRBD2 matches at 7 bases. Trimming took 4 bases from V and 5 from J; bases not matched to a gene: 10. The germline V gene has CDR1 GTSNPN and CDR2 SVGIG (reference sequence). This CDR3 spans 14 amino acids. CDR3 amino acids: CAWTSGSTGETQYF. The CDR3 region has the DNA TGTGCCTGGACTAGCGGTTCTACGGGGGAGACCCAGTACTTC.

This clone was found a few times. For the CDR3, the DNA is TGTGCCAGCAGCTTTTGGCCTACGTCGGGGACAGCCCAAGAGACCCAGTACTTC. Protein product: CASSFWPTSGTAQETQYF. This chain uses TRBV7-2 with TRBJ2-5; TRBD1 matches at 7 bases. This CDR3 has 18 amino acids. Losses at the gene ends were 3 bases for V and 1 base for J; bases not matched to a gene: 14. Germline V gene data show CDR1 as SGHTA and CDR2 as FQGNSA.

The chain carries TRBV18 and TRBJ2-7, with a tentative D call TRBD2 (6 bases). CDR3 length: 14 residues. Germline V lookup: CDR1 KGHSH, CDR2 LQKENI. The germline V and J ends were trimmed by 3 bases and 1 base, with 10 bases remaining between them. The chain's CDR3 is CASSPGRESYEQYF. The CDR3 DNA is TGTGCCAGCTCACCCGGACGGGAGTCCTACGAGCAGTACTTC.

This clone appeared a few times. The rearrangement links TRBV5-1 to TRBJ2-7; possible D gene TRBD2, 5 bases. Germline CDR1 reads SGHRS; CDR2 reads YFSETQ. V was shortened by 2 bases and J by 3 bases, with 12 bases between the two germline ends. This CDR3 contains 14 residues. CDR3: CASSLEGAYYEQYF. The CDR3 region has the DNA TGCGCCAGCAGCTTAGAGGGCGCGTACTACGAGCAGTACTTC.

This chain uses TRBV30 with TRBJ2-3; 8 nucleotides align to TRBD2. The CDR3 extends over 17 amino acids. V was pared by 2 bases and J by 0 bases, with 10 bases of the junction left unmatched. The V gene's germline CDR1 is GTSNPN and CDR2 SVGIG (reference sequence). CDR3 sequence reads: CAWSLSQVAGSTDTQYF. In DNA, the CDR3 is TGTGCCTGGAGTCTCAGTCAGGTAGCGGGGAGCACAGATACGCAGTATTTT.

The chain employs TRBV7-2 and TRBJ2-7; TRBD2 might be the D (6 bases). The CDR3 runs 14 residues. CDR1 and CDR2 from the germline V gene are SGHTA and FQGNSA. V lost 1 base and J 2 bases, leaving 9 bases between the germline ends. The CDR3 nucleotides are TGTGCCAGCAGCTTAGAGTGGGGGGCCTACGAGCAGTACTTC. It specifies CASSLEWGAYEQYF.

The V gene is TRBV28, the J gene TRBJ2-7; D perhaps matches TRBD2 (6 bases). The CDR3 has 15 residues. Per the germline V gene, CDR1 is MDHEN and CDR2 is SYDVKM. V gave up 1 base and J gave up 2 bases, with 12 bases separating them. Written as DNA, the CDR3 is TGTGCCAGCAGTTTATATGCGGAGGGGCCCTACGAGCAGTACTTC. Its protein is CASSLYAEGPYEQYF.

J is TRBJ2-5 and V is TRBV7-9; TRBD2 matches 9 bases. This CDR3 comprises 17 residues. V lost 1 base, J lost 4 bases, and 10 bases stayed unmatched. CDR1 and CDR2 (germline): SEHNR, FQNEAQ (reference sequence). In nucleotides, the CDR3 is TGTGCCAGCAGCTTAGGGCTAGCGGGGACTGTCGCAGAGACCCAGTACTTC. This sequence encodes CASSLGLAGTVAETQYF.

The chain joins TRBV19 to TRBJ2-7; 7 bases fit TRBD1. The CDR3 has 15 amino acids. In germline, CDR1 is LNHDA, CDR2 SQIVND (reference sequence). J lost 2 bases, V lost 4 bases, and 8 bases had no gene match. CDR3 bases: TGTGCCAGTAGTAACCCAGGGGGTTCACCCTACGAGCAGTACTTC. This translates into CASSNPGGSPYEQYF.

The V and J genes are TRBV7-2 and TRBJ2-1; 11 bases map to TRBD2. CDR3 size: 19 residues. Germline V gives CDR1 SGHTA, CDR2 FQGNSA. V shed 5 bases, J shed 4 bases, and the junction held 16 bases outside the gene matches. DNA of the CDR3: TGTGCCAGCAGCCCCGGGGTGGGTAGCGGGAGGGTTCGGTACAATGAGCAGTTCTTC. This sequence encodes CASSPGVGSGRVRYNEQFF.

This rearrangement joins TRBV5-4 to TRBJ2-7; D perhaps matches TRBD2 (5 bases). There are 12 residues in the CDR3. Germline V gene data show CDR1 as SGHNT and CDR2 as YYREEE (reference sequence). V was clipped by 4 bases and J by 3 bases, with 8 bases between them. The CDR3 here is CASSRDYYEQYF. In DNA, the CDR3 is TGTGCCAGCAGCCGCGACTACTACGAGCAGTACTTC. Full variable domain (missing parts from reference TRBV5-4 and TRBJ2-7): ETGVTQSPTHLIKTRGQQVTLRCSSQSGHNTVSWYQQALGQGPQFIFQYYREEENGRGNFPPRFSGLQFPNYSSELNVNALELDDSALYLCASSRDYYEQYFGPGTRLTVT.

The J gene is TRBJ2-4, the V gene TRBV28; no clear D. The V end was cut by 6 bases, the J end by 0 bases, with 6 bases between. The CDR3 has 13 residues. In germline, CDR1 is MDHEN, CDR2 SYDVKM. In DNA, the CDR3 is TGTGCCAGCAGACTACCAGCCAAAAACATTCAGTACTTC. Translating it yields CASRLPAKNIQYF. The full variable domain, in which reference TRBV28 and TRBJ2-4 provide the parts outside the CDR3, is DVKVTQSSRYLVKRTGEKVFLECVQDMDHENMFWYRQDPGLGLRLIYFSYDVKMKEKGDIPEGYSVSREKKERFSLILESASTNQTSMYLCASRLPAKNIQYFGAGTRLSVL.

As for this clone: The junction and the germline gene differ at one end; a read error may be behind it. DNA for the CDR3: TGTGCCAGCAGCTTTCTGACAGGGGGCACAGATGCGCAGTATTTT. Amino acid sequence: CASSFLTGGTDAQYF. The chain couples TRBV5-6 to TRBJ2-3; TRBD1 aligns across 10 bases. This CDR3 contains 15 residues. CDR1 SGHDT and CDR2 YYEEEE come from the germline V gene.

The rearrangement joins TRBV5-6 to TRBJ1-5; 12 bases fit TRBD1. The J segment lost 6 bases and the V segment lost 4 bases, leaving 11 bases of the junction unmatched. CDR3 length equals 17 residues. Germline V gene sequence: CDR1 SGHDT, CDR2 YYEEEE. CDR3 amino acids: CASSPGQGAAGVQPQHF. The CDR3, as DNA: TGTGCCAGCAGCCCGGGACAGGGGGCGGCAGGCGTTCAGCCCCAGCATTTT.

The rearrangement joins TRBV19 to TRBJ2-7; a possible D gene is TRBD2 (6 bases). Germline loops: CDR1 LNHDA, CDR2 SQIVND (reference sequence). The CDR3 spans 16 residues. V was cut by 5 bases and J by 0 bases, with 17 bases left in between. Here the CDR3 reads CASSPIAGRASYEQYF. The CDR3 region has the DNA TGTGCCAGTAGTCCTATCGCGGGAAGGGCCTCCTACGAGCAGTACTTC.

The chain couples TRBV4-3 to TRBJ2-3; possibly TRBD2 for D (5 bases). In germline, CDR1 is LGHNA, CDR2 YSLEER. CDR3 size: 15 residues. V was trimmed by 4 bases and J by 4 bases, leaving 15 bases between them. The CDR3 DNA follows: TGCGCCAGCAGCCCTGAGGGCCCTTCGCCAGATACGCAGTATTTT. Amino acid sequence: CASSPEGPSPDTQYF.

The V gene is TRBV28, the J gene TRBJ1-3; 8 nucleotides agree with TRBD1. V was clipped by 8 bases and J by 1 base; unmatched bases: 7. This CDR3 is 15 amino acids long. Germline V gene data show CDR1 as MDHEN and CDR2 as SYDVKM. CDR3 amino acids: CASGGQVVSGNTIYF. For the CDR3, the DNA is TGTGCCAGCGGGGGACAGGTGGTTTCTGGAAACACCATATATTTT.

This clone came up once. This chain uses TRBV4-1 with TRBJ2-1; 9 bases are a match to TRBD2. Germline assignment: CDR1 MGHRA and CDR2 YSYEKL. Losses at the gene ends were 4 bases for V and 8 bases for J; bases not matched to a gene: 9. The CDR3 is 15 amino acids. The CDR3 sequence is CASSPGIAGVDEQFF. CDR3 coding DNA: TGCGCCAGCAGCCCCGGGATAGCGGGAGTCGATGAGCAGTTCTTC.